This TCR beta chain was identified during a study of T-cell memory formation after mild COVID-19. Study-wide findings and caveats: Contracting clones from day 15 to 85 had balanced CD4/CD8; later expanders favoured CD4+.

On this clonotype: Its antigen is undetermined.

MiXCR, run by TCRdb on the 5' RACE reads, gives a single entry per CDR3 protein. The repertoire has 250,000 to 350,000 distinct CDR3 sequences, around 15% of them found once; the top ten carry around 23%. The CDR3 is made up of 12 amino acids. CDR1 DFQATT and CDR2 SNEGSKA come from the germline V gene (reference sequence). The ends were cut back, 3 bases at V and 5 bases at J, with 10 bases in the middle. The sequence was obtained from a man younger than 35 who had mild COVID-19 (a few samples of this study predate the infection). Cell type and time point are not known. The chain joins TRBV20-1 to TRBJ2-5; D gene ambiguous. Sample: PBMCs or a T cell subset sorted from them (not recorded which). CDR3 DNA sequence: TGCAGTGCTAGTTTTCTTGGTGAGACCCAGTACTTC. As protein: CSASFLGETQYF.